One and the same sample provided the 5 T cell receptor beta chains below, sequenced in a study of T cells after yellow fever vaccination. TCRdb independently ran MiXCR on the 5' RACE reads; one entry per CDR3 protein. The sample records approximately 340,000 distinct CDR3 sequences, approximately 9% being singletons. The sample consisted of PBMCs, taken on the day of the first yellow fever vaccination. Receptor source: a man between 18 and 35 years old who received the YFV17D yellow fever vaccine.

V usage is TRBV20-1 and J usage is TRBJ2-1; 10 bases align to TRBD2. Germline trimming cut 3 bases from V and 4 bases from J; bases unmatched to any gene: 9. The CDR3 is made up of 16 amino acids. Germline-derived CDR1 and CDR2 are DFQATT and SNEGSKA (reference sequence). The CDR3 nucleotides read TGCAGTGCTAGGAGGGTGGTTAGCGGGGGGTACAATGAGCAGTTCTTC. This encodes CSARRVVSGGYNEQFF.

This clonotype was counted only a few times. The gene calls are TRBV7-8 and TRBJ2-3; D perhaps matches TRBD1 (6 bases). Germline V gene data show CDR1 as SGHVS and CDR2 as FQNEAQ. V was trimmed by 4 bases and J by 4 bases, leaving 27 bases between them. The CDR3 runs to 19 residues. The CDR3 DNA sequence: TGTGCCAGCAGCTCACCCCGGCTTGACAGGATTGTTTTCCCAGATACGCAGTATTTT. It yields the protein CASSSPRLDRIVFPDTQYF.

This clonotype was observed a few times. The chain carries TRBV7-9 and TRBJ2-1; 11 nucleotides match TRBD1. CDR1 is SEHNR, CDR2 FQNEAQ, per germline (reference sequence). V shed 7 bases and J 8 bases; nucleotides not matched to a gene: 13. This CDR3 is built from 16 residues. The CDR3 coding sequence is TGTGCCAGCACCTTGGTGGGGACAGGGGGATCGGATGAGCAGTTCTTC. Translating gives CASTLVGTGGSDEQFF.

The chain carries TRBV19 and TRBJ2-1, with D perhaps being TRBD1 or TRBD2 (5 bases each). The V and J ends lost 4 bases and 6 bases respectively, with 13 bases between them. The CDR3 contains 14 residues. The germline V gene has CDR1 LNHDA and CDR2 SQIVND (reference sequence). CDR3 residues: CASSNVGGFNEQFF. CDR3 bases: TGTGCCAGTAGTAACGTTGGGGGTTTCAATGAGCAGTTCTTC.

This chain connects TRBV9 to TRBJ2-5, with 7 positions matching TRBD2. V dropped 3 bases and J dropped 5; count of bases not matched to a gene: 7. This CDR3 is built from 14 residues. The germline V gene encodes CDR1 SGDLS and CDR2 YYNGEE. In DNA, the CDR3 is TGTGCCAGCAGCGCCCAGGGCGGGGGTGAGACCCAGTACTTC. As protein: CASSAQGGGETQYF. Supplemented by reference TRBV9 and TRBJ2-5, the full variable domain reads DSGVTQTPKHLITATGQRVTLRCSPRSGDLSVYWYQQSLDQGLQFLIQYYNGEERAKGNILERFSAQQFPDLHSELNLSSLELGDSALYFCASSAQGGGETQYFGPGTRLLVL.